The TCR beta chain under discussion was sequenced for a study of cytomegalovirus exposure and HLA in healthy donors. Notes on the study in general: Researchers reported from a later analysis that most CMV-associated TCR beta chains appeared HLA-restricted.

PCR employed 60 Vbeta and 13 Jbeta primers. Repertoires were generated with immunoSEQ multiplex PCR, while TCRdb's copy carries only in-frame clones and drops some. In the table there are 60,000 or so clones, around 92% of which are singletons. Turning to this clone: Its matching antigen is unknown.

The specimen sequenced was PBMCs. This clonotype was sampled from a young man in good health and CMV-seropositive.

Here the CDR3 reads CASSLSALYGYTF. The CDR3 coding sequence is TGTGCCAGCAGTTTATCAGCCCTCTATGGCTACACCTTC. The chain has TRBV27 and TRBJ1-2; D remains ambiguous. The CDR3 consists of 13 residues. The V gene's germline CDR1 is MNHEY and CDR2 SMNVEV (reference sequence). Trimming shortened V by 0 bases and J by 4 bases, and 6 bases separated the two germline ends.